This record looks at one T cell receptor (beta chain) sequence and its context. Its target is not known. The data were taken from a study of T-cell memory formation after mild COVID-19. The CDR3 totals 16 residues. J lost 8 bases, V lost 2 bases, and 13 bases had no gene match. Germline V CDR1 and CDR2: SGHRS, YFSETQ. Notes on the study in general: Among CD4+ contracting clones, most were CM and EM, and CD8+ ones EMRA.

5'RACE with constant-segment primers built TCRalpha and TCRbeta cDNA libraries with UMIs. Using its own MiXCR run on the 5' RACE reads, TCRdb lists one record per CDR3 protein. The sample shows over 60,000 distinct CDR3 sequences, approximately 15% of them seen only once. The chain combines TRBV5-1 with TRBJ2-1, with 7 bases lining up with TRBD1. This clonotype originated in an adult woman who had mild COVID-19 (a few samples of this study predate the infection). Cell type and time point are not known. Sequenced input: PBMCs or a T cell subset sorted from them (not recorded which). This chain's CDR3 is CASSFDRENPYDEQFF. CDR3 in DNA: TGCGCCAGCAGCTTCGACAGGGAGAACCCTTACGATGAGCAGTTCTTC. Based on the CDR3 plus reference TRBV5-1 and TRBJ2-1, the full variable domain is KAGVTQTPRYLIKTRGQQVTLSCSPISGHRSVSWYQQTPGQGLQFLFEYFSETQRNKGNFPGRFSGRQFSNSRSEMNVSTLELGDSALYLCASSFDRENPYDEQFFGPGTRLTVL.